A single sample is the source of the 20 T cell receptor beta chains below, sequenced in a study of lymphopenia after photon versus proton radiotherapy. Using immunoSEQ multiplex PCR, the repertoire was profiled, and TCRdb retains in-frame clones only, with some absent. Of 50,000 to 70,000 clones listed, roughly nine tenths are singletons. The sample in question was peripheral blood, obtained from a patient treated with proton-based radiotherapy. The receptors were gathered from a man older than 75 with esophageal cancer.

The chain carries TRBV4-3 and TRBJ2-7; 7 nucleotides match TRBD1. J gave up 3 bases and V 1 base, and 6 bases lay outside the gene matches. Germline-derived CDR1 and CDR2 are LGHNA and YSLEER. This CDR3 spans 15 amino acids. CDR3 in DNA: TGCGCCAGCAGCCAAGGAGTACAGGGGCTCTACGAGCAGTACTTC. This codes for CASSQGVQGLYEQYF.

The chain carries TRBV30 and TRBJ2-6; D gene unclear. In germline, CDR1 is GTSNPN, CDR2 SVGIG (reference sequence). V was cut by 7 bases and J by 4 bases, with 14 bases left in between. The CDR3 totals 14 residues. CDR3 DNA sequence: TGTGCCTCCCCGTGGCCTCACGGGGCCAACGTCCTGACTTTC. Its translation: CASPWPHGANVLTF.

The chain combines TRBV7-9 with TRBJ2-1; TRBD1 agrees at 8 bases. Trimming removed 4 bases from V and 5 bases from J; junction bases left unmatched: 10. Germline CDR1 is SEHNR and CDR2 is FQNEAQ (reference sequence). This CDR3 spans 16 amino acids. The CDR3 loop is CASSWPQGAGDNEQFF. The CDR3 nucleotides are TGTGCCAGCAGCTGGCCCCAGGGGGCTGGGGACAATGAGCAGTTCTTC.

The genes are TRBV5-5 and TRBJ1-2; D not certain. Germline V gives CDR1 SGHKS, CDR2 YYEKEE (reference sequence). V dropped 0 bases and J dropped 2 bases, with 8 bases sitting between them. This CDR3 spans 14 amino acids. CDR3 amino acids: CASSLEQLNYGYTF. The CDR3 DNA follows: TGTGCCAGCAGCTTGGAACAATTGAACTATGGCTACACCTTC. Drawing the rest from reference TRBV5-5 and TRBJ1-2, the complete variable domain is DAGVTQSPTHLIKTRGQQVTLRCSPISGHKSVSWYQQVLGQGPQFIFQYYEKEERGRGNFPDRFSARQFPNYSSELNVNALLLGDSALYLCASSLEQLNYGYTFGSGTRLTVV.

The V gene is TRBV19, the J gene TRBJ2-7, with a possible D match to TRBD1 (6 bases). CDR3 length equals 13 residues. The germline gives CDR1 LNHDA, CDR2 SQIVND (reference sequence). The ends were cut back, 7 bases at V and 2 bases at J, with 12 bases in the middle. The CDR3 reads CASTSRGTYEQYF. The CDR3 region has the DNA TGTGCCAGTACGTCCAGGGGCACCTACGAGCAGTACTTC.

The chain carries TRBV5-1 and TRBJ2-7; no firm D call. Per germline, CDR1 SGHRS and CDR2 YFSETQ. The CDR3 covers 14 residues. V was trimmed by 0 bases and J by 0 bases, leaving 7 bases between them. The CDR3 spells CASSLGSHSYEQYF. The CDR3, as DNA: TGCGCCAGCAGCTTGGGGAGCCACTCCTACGAGCAGTACTTC.

This clone was found a few times. The chain combines TRBV7-9 with TRBJ1-5, with D unclear. Germline values: CDR1 SEHNR, CDR2 FQNEAQ (reference sequence). V was shortened by 5 bases and J by 7 bases, with 18 bases between the two germline ends. The length of the CDR3 is 15 residues. The CDR3 DNA reads as TGTGCCAGCAGCCTGGACGAGGATCTGGGGCAGCCCCAGCATTTT. It translates to CASSLDEDLGQPQHF.

This chain links TRBV10-3 with TRBJ2-1, with TRBD2 matching 13 bases. J gave up 8 bases and V 2 bases, and 6 bases lay outside the gene matches. This CDR3 is 16 amino acids long. Germline CDR1 reads ENHRY; CDR2 reads SYGVKD. This chain's CDR3 is CAISEAGTSGTYEQFF. For the CDR3, the DNA is TGTGCCATCAGTGAGGCCGGGACTAGCGGGACGTATGAGCAGTTCTTC.

DNA for the CDR3: TGTGCCAGCGAATTGGGACTAGCGGGTCTAGATACGCAGTATTTT. This sequence encodes CASELGLAGLDTQYF. This chain connects TRBV7-2 to TRBJ2-3; 12 positions agree with TRBD2. CDR1 and CDR2 from the germline V gene are SGHTA and FQGNSA. The CDR3 is 15 residues long. V dropped 8 bases and J dropped 5; count of bases not matched to a gene: 8.

The chain uses TRBV5-6 and TRBJ1-1, with D perhaps matching TRBD1 (6 bases). The CDR3 is made up of 13 amino acids. Trimming shortened V by 4 bases and J by 11 bases, and 18 bases separated the two germline ends. Germline CDR1 and CDR2: SGHDT and YYEEEE. Written as DNA, the CDR3 is TGTGCCAGCAGCGTAGGGGGGAGGGTCAGTGCTTTCTTT. This codes for CASSVGGRVSAFF.

V gene TRBV27 combines with J gene TRBJ1-6; 8 positions agree with TRBD1. Germline-derived CDR1 and CDR2 are MNHEY and SMNVEV (reference sequence). The CDR3 length is 14 residues. With V trimmed by 6 bases and J by 10 bases, 8 bases remained unmatched. In nucleotides, the CDR3 is TGTGCCAGCAGCGCGACAGGGGACCACTCACCCCTCCACTTT. The encoded protein is CASSATGDHSPLHF.

The chain carries TRBV29-1 and TRBJ1-2; 8 bases are shared with TRBD1. Germline loops: CDR1 SQVTM, CDR2 ANQGSEA. CDR3 length equals 14 residues. Losses at the gene ends were 5 bases for V and 4 bases for J; bases not matched to a gene: 9. DNA of the CDR3: TGCAGCGTTCCCCAGGGGGCTACTAGCTATGGCTACACCTTC. Its translation is CSVPQGATSYGYTF.

The genes are TRBV2 and TRBJ2-5; tentative D call: TRBD2 (5 bases). CDR3 length equals 14 residues. CDR1 and CDR2 (germline): SNHLY, FYNNEI. With 4 bases removed from V and 2 bases from J, the gap between germline ends came to 11 bases. CDR3 in amino acids: CASSGTRIQETQYF. For the CDR3, the DNA is TGTGCCAGCAGTGGGACTCGGATTCAAGAGACCCAGTACTTC.

The V and J genes are TRBV7-2 and TRBJ1-2; 7 nucleotides align to TRBD1. Trimming took 4 bases from V and 13 from J; bases not matched to a gene: 18. CDR1 and CDR2 (germline): SGHTA, FQGNSA. The CDR3 is made up of 15 amino acids. The CDR3 is CASSSQGGPPMRCTF. The CDR3 DNA sequence: TGTGCCAGCAGCTCCCAGGGGGGGCCGCCGATGAGGTGCACCTTC. The full variable domain, with the rest looked up from reference TRBV7-2 and TRBJ1-2, is GAGVSQSPSNKVTEKGKDVELRCDPISGHTALYWYRQSLGQGLEFLIYFQGNSAPDKSGLPSDRFSAERTGGSVSTLTIQRTQQEDSAVYLCASSSQGGPPMRCTFGSGTRLTVV.

The chain has TRBV4-1 and TRBJ1-2, with D tentatively TRBD1 (6 bases). The germline V gene has CDR1 MGHRA and CDR2 YSYEKL. Trimming pared 0 bases from V and 7 bases from J, leaving 15 bases between. The CDR3 runs 15 residues. Written as DNA, the CDR3 is TGCGCCAGCAGCCAAGATCGGCAGGGGTTTGCTGGCTACACCTTC. It is translated as CASSQDRQGFAGYTF.

The chain uses TRBV7-9 and TRBJ2-7; 8 nucleotides align to TRBD1. The germline V gene encodes CDR1 SEHNR and CDR2 FQNEAQ (reference sequence). The CDR3 runs 15 residues. The V and J ends lost 1 base and 4 bases, in that order; junction bases with no gene match: 6. The CDR3: CASSLGTGMKYEQYF. The CDR3 DNA is TGTGCCAGCAGCTTAGGGACAGGGATGAAGTACGAGCAGTACTTC. Using reference TRBV7-9 and TRBJ2-7 for the parts outside the CDR3, the full variable domain is DTGVSQNPRHKITKRGQNVTFRCDPISEHNRLYWYRQTLGQGPEFLTYFQNEAQLEKSRLLSDRFSAERPKGSFSTLEIQRTEQGDSAMYLCASSLGTGMKYEQYFGPGTRLTVT.

The V gene is TRBV6-5, the J gene TRBJ1-1; D gene uncertain. Germline V gene sequence: CDR1 MNHEY, CDR2 SVGAGI. V was clipped by 3 bases and J by 2 bases, with 7 bases between them. The CDR3 totals 13 residues. The CDR3 loop is CASSYDLNTEAFF. In nucleotides, the CDR3 is TGTGCCAGCAGTTATGACCTAAACACTGAAGCTTTCTTT.

This clone has more than one count but fewer than ten. The chain joins TRBV4-1 to TRBJ2-7; tentatively, D is TRBD1 (6 bases). The V end was cut by 4 bases, the J end by 8 bases, with 18 bases between. CDR1 MGHRA and CDR2 YSYEKL come from the germline V gene. This CDR3 has 14 amino acids. The CDR3: CASSLEQGIGQQYF. DNA for the CDR3: TGCGCCAGCAGCCTCGAACAGGGAATCGGCCAGCAGTACTTC.

The rearrangement joins TRBV6-6 to TRBJ1-2, with unresolved D. The V and J ends lost 2 bases and 8 bases respectively, with 18 bases between them. Germline V lookup: CDR1 MNHNY, CDR2 SVGAGI (reference sequence). CDR3 length: 15 amino acids. The DNA for the CDR3 is TGTGCCAGCAGTTACCGGGGAACAGAATCGGGAGGCTACACCTTC. It is translated as CASSYRGTESGGYTF.

Worth noting for this clone: This CDR3 is also generated by other DNA sequences in the sample. The chain has TRBV4-3 and TRBJ1-1; D remains ambiguous. Germline V gene sequence: CDR1 LGHNA, CDR2 YSLEER. Trimming left V 3 bases short and J 0 bases short, with 8 bases between. The CDR3 is 14 amino acids. CDR3 in DNA: TGCGCCAGCAGCCAGGATCGGGTGAACACTGAAGCTTTCTTT. It specifies CASSQDRVNTEAFF.